One and the same sample provided the 15 T cell receptor beta chains below, sequenced in a study of blood T cell repertoires in COVID-19. Assay: immunoSEQ multiplex PCR; the TCRdb copy retains only in-frame clones and omits some. The repertoire holds about 97,000 clones, 80% to 90% seen once, with 15% in the top ten. Sequencing used peripheral blood. These receptors were obtained from a human donor in a cohort sampled during active COVID-19.

V is TRBV6-1 and J is TRBJ1-5; 8 nucleotides align to TRBD1. In germline, CDR1 is MNHNS, CDR2 SASEGT. J gave up 0 bases and V 2 bases, and 6 bases lay outside the gene matches. CDR3 length equals 17 residues. The CDR3 DNA reads as TGTGCCAGCAGTGAAAAGCCAGGGGGCCTTAGCAATCAGCCCCAGCATTTT. Its translation: CASSEKPGGLSNQPQHF.

The chain couples TRBV18 to TRBJ2-2, with 8 bases identical to TRBD1. Per germline, CDR1 KGHSH and CDR2 LQKENI. This CDR3 is 15 amino acids long. The ends lost 6 bases at V and 4 bases at J; junction bases unmatched: 7. CDR3 sequence reads: CASSRQGRSTGELFF. CDR3 in DNA: TGTGCCAGCTCCCGACAGGGGCGGAGCACCGGGGAGCTGTTTTTT.

This clone was counted once. The chain carries TRBV7-3 and TRBJ2-1; 8 positions agree with TRBD2. This CDR3 is built from 16 residues. The germline CDR1 and CDR2 sequences are SGHTA and FQGTGA. Trimming removed 2 bases from V and 8 bases from J; junction bases left unmatched: 11. CDR3: CASSLSGGVITYEQFF. CDR3 bases: TGTGCCAGCAGCTTATCCGGGGGGGTAATTACATATGAGCAGTTCTTC.

The chain recombines TRBV6-5 with TRBJ2-5; maybe TRBD2 (5 bases). CDR3 size: 13 residues. CDR1 and CDR2 (germline): MNHEY, SVGAGI. V lost 2 bases, J lost 2 bases, and 6 bases lay in between. The chain's CDR3 is CASSYGGQETQYF. CDR3 nucleotides: TGTGCCAGCAGTTACGGAGGACAAGAGACCCAGTACTTC.

This clone ranks as medium-sized. The V gene is TRBV6-5, the J gene TRBJ1-2, with D possibly TRBD1 on 6 matching bases. Germline CDR1 MNHEY, CDR2 SVGAGI. CDR3 length: 14 amino acids. The ends were cut back, 5 bases at V and 7 bases at J, with 17 bases in the middle. This CDR3 is CASSPGQQRRGYTF. The CDR3 DNA is TGTGCCAGCAGTCCAGGACAGCAGCGGCGTGGCTACACCTTC.

This clone was seen a single time. The rearrangement joins TRBV19 to TRBJ2-5; D is perhaps TRBD2 (7 bases). CDR1 and CDR2 from the germline V gene are LNHDA and SQIVND (reference sequence). V shed 10 bases and J shed 5 bases, with 17 bases lying between them. The CDR3 is made up of 13 amino acids. CDR3 nucleotides: TGTGCCACCCGTAGGGGGGGGGCGGAGACCCAGTACTTC. It is translated as CATRRGGAETQYF. Drawing the rest from reference TRBV19 and TRBJ2-5, the complete variable domain is DGGITQSPKYLFRKEGQNVTLSCEQNLNHDAMYWYRQDPGQGLRLIYYSQIVNDFQKGDIAEGYSVSREKKESFPLTVTSAQKNPTAFYLCATRRGGAETQYFGPGTRLLVL.

The gene calls are TRBV3-1 (or the pseudogene TRBV3-2) and TRBJ2-6; possibly TRBD1 for D (5 bases). The germline V gene encodes CDR1 LGHDT and CDR2 YNNKEL (reference sequence). The length of the CDR3 is 14 residues. V shed 5 bases and J shed 4 bases, with 9 bases lying between them. CDR3 region: CASSGALGANVLTF. CDR3 bases: TGTGCCAGCAGCGGGGCTCTCGGGGCCAACGTCCTGACTTTC.

Note on this clone: The junction shows a germline mismatch at one end, possibly a read error. V gene TRBV12-5 combines with J gene TRBJ1-2, with TRBD1 matching 9 bases. This CDR3 contains 16 residues. Germline CDR1 LGHNT, CDR2 FRNRAP. The CDR3 sequence: CASGLAQGAVDYGYTF. The DNA for the CDR3 is TGTGCTAGTGGCTTGGCACAGGGGGCCGTCGACTATGGCTACACCTTC. The full variable domain, rest sourced from reference TRBV12-5 and TRBJ1-2, is DARVTQTPRHKVTEMGQEVTMRCQPILGHNTVFWYRQTMMQGLELLAYFRNRAPLDDSGMPKDRFSAEMPDATLATLKIQPSEPRDSAVYFCASGLAQGAVDYGYTFGSGTRLTVV.

This chain joins TRBV9 and TRBJ1-4, with 8 nucleotides matching TRBD1. Trimming at V came to 3 bases and at J to 7 bases, leaving 17 bases not matched to a gene. This CDR3 has 18 amino acids. The germline V gene encodes CDR1 SGDLS and CDR2 YYNGEE. The CDR3 protein is CASSGSQKVDREGEKLFF. DNA of the CDR3: TGTGCCAGCAGCGGATCCCAGAAGGTGGACAGGGAGGGTGAAAAACTGTTTTTT.

This clone was recorded only once. In DNA form, the CDR3 reads TGTGCCAGTAACTCGGGGGGGTATGGCTACACCTTC. It yields the protein CASNSGGYGYTF. The chain has TRBV19 and TRBJ1-2, with a weak D call TRBD1 (5 bases). Germline assignment: CDR1 LNHDA and CDR2 SQIVND (reference sequence). This CDR3 is built from 12 residues. Deletions cut 7 bases from V and 5 bases from J, with 11 bases between.

The chain links TRBV5-1 to TRBJ2-5, with 11 bases that match TRBD2. There are 18 residues in the CDR3. The V gene end was trimmed by 1 base and the J gene end by 5 bases; junction bases not matched to a gene: 13. Germline V gene sequence: CDR1 SGHRS, CDR2 YFSETQ. Here the CDR3 DNA reads TGCGCCAGCAGCTTGACTAGCGGGGGCTGGTCGCTCGGGGAGACCCAGTACTTC. Amino acids: CASSLTSGGWSLGETQYF.

V usage is TRBV29-1 and J usage is TRBJ2-1, with 11 bases lining up with TRBD2. The CDR3 runs to 13 residues. Germline V gene sequence: CDR1 SQVTM, CDR2 ANQGSEA. Trimming took 5 bases from V and 6 from J; bases not matched to a gene: 3. CDR3 sequence reads: CSVPLAGGNEQFF. As DNA, the CDR3 is TGCAGCGTTCCCCTAGCGGGAGGCAATGAGCAGTTCTTC.

This chain connects TRBV28 to TRBJ1-4, with D possibly matching TRBD1 (5 bases). Trimming took off 3 bases at V and 8 bases at J, with 13 bases between the two ends. There are 14 residues in the CDR3. Germline CDR1 and CDR2: MDHEN and SYDVKM. The CDR3 loop reads CASSFGALYEKLFF. CDR3 DNA sequence: TGTGCCAGCAGTTTTGGGGCCTTATACGAAAAACTGTTTTTT.

The chain is built from TRBV18 and TRBJ2-3; 7 nucleotides match TRBD2. CDR1 is KGHSH and CDR2 is LQKENI in the germline V gene. With V trimmed by 0 bases and J by 0 bases, 6 bases remained unmatched. The CDR3 loop spans 17 amino acids. The DNA of the CDR3 is TGTGCCAGCTCACCACCATGGGGACTAACTAGCACAGATACGCAGTATTTT. Translation: CASSPPWGLTSTDTQYF. Drawing the rest from reference TRBV18 and TRBJ2-3, the complete variable domain is NAGVMQNPRHLVRRRGQEARLRCSPMKGHSHVYWYRQLPEEGLKFMVYLQKENIIDESGMPKERFSAEFPKEGPSILRIQQVVRGDSAAYFCASSPPWGLTSTDTQYFGPGTRLTVL.

The CDR3 DNA follows: TGTGCCAGCAGCAAAGGGACTAGCGGGGGACCCGGGACCCAGTACTTC. Its translation is CASSKGTSGGPGTQYF. The chain links TRBV5-8 to TRBJ2-5; 14 bases map to TRBD2. V lost 4 bases and J lost 7; bases outside the gene matches: 9. Germline values: CDR1 SGHTS, CDR2 YDEGEE. The CDR3 loop spans 16 amino acids. Combining the CDR3 with reference TRBV5-8 and TRBJ2-5 gives the whole variable domain EAGVTQSPTHLIKTRGQQATLRCSPISGHTSVYWYQQALGLGLQFLLWYDEGEERNRGNFPPRFSGRQFPNYSSELNVNALELEDSALYLCASSKGTSGGPGTQYFGPGTRLLVL.